These 13 T cell receptor beta chains came from one sample sequenced in a study of T cell repertoires in cytomegalovirus infection. From the reads, TCRdb called clonotypes with MiXCR, one entry per CDR3 protein. In the table there are 350,000 to 450,000 distinct CDR3 sequences, around 18% of which are singletons. The material sequenced was PBMCs. The receptors here all came from a human donor in good health (CMV status not recorded). Some clones in this sample may be carry-over from other donors' samples.

This clonotype was recorded many times. The chain is built from TRBV7-9 and TRBJ1-1; D is uncertain. From germline, CDR1 is SEHNR and CDR2 FQNEAQ (reference sequence). V gave up 10 bases and J gave up 0 bases, with 12 bases separating them. The CDR3 length is 13 residues. The CDR3 DNA reads as TGTGCCATGGACCCGGTCATGAACACTGAAGCTTTCTTT. This sequence encodes CAMDPVMNTEAFF.

This clonotype was found many times. J is TRBJ1-3 and V is TRBV7-8, with TRBD1 as a possible D gene (6 bases). Trimming took off 3 bases at V and 0 bases at J, with 18 bases between the two ends. This CDR3 is 18 amino acids long. Germline V gene data show CDR1 as SGHVS and CDR2 as FQNEAQ. Here the CDR3 reads CASSFSGTSLRSGNTIYF. CDR3 bases: TGTGCCAGCAGCTTTAGTGGGACAAGCCTCCGCTCTGGAAACACCATATATTTT. Based on the CDR3 plus reference TRBV7-8 and TRBJ1-3, the full variable domain is GAGVSQSPRYKVAKRGQDVALRCDPISGHVSLFWYQQALGQGPEFLTYFQNEAQLDKSGLPSDRFFAERPEGSVSTLKIQRTQQEDSAVYLCASSFSGTSLRSGNTIYFGEGSWLTVV.

The V gene is TRBV7-9, the J gene TRBJ2-5; no definite D call. This CDR3 contains 14 residues. V was clipped by 4 bases and J by 0 bases, with 9 bases between them. Per germline, CDR1 SEHNR and CDR2 FQNEAQ (reference sequence). CDR3 nucleotides: TGTGCCAGCAGCTCACGACAATACCAAGAGACCCAGTACTTC. This codes for CASSSRQYQETQYF.

The chain recombines TRBV12-3 or TRBV12-4 with TRBJ2-3; D may be TRBD2 (6 bases). V lost 5 bases, J lost 2 bases, and 17 bases lay in between. This CDR3 has 16 residues. The CDR3: CASSPGPGLSTDTQYF. The CDR3 bases are TGTGCCAGCAGTCCCGGGCCGGGACTCTCCACAGATACGCAGTATTTT.

This clonotype was observed many times. An end of the junction does not agree with germline; a read error may underlie this. The chain carries TRBV12-3 or TRBV12-4 and TRBJ2-1, with D possibly TRBD1 on 6 matching bases. The CDR3 loop spans 11 amino acids. CDR3 sequence reads: CASSLGGEQFF. Written as DNA, the CDR3 is TGTGCCAGCAGCTTAGGGGGTGAGCAGTTCTTC.

A few counts support this clonotype. The DNA of the CDR3 is TGTGCCAGCAGCGCAAGGGGGACCGGGGAGCTGTTTTTT. It codes for CASSARGTGELFF. The V gene is TRBV5-4, the J gene TRBJ2-2; tentatively, D is TRBD1 (6 bases). The V end lost 4 bases, the J end lost 5 bases, and 9 bases lay between the germline ends. The CDR3 runs to 13 residues. From germline, CDR1 is SGHNT and CDR2 YYREEE (reference sequence).

V gene TRBV6-1 combines with J gene TRBJ1-2, with 8 nucleotides matching TRBD1. V dropped 4 bases and J dropped 3; count of bases not matched to a gene: 4. Germline V lookup: CDR1 MNHNS, CDR2 SASEGT. There are 14 residues in the CDR3. The CDR3 DNA reads TGTGCCAGCAGTGTGACAGGGGATTACTATGGCTACACCTTC. As protein: CASSVTGDYYGYTF.

This clonotype was observed a handful of times. The junction does not match germline at one end; this may be a read error. The rearrangement uses TRBV11-2 and TRBJ2-7, with 9 bases fitting TRBD2. Germline V gives CDR1 SGHAT, CDR2 FQNNGV. The CDR3 consists of 12 residues. The DNA of the CDR3 is TGTGCCAGCAGCTCCTCCAGTGGACTAGCGAGGTTC. Protein: CASSSSSGLARF.

This clonotype was counted between two and nine times. This rearrangement joins TRBV28 to TRBJ1-1; D is unresolved. CDR1 is MDHEN, CDR2 SYDVKM, per germline. The CDR3 has 13 amino acids. The V end lost 3 bases, the J end lost 3 bases, and 8 bases lay between the germline ends. In DNA form, the CDR3 reads TGTGCCAGCAGTTTCCCTGGGGACACTGAAGCTTTCTTT. Amino acids: CASSFPGDTEAFF.

This clonotype was observed a few times. This chain links TRBV7-8 with TRBJ2-7; TRBD1 matches at 8 bases. The CDR3 covers 16 residues. After removal of 1 base from V and 2 bases from J, the junction contained 7 bases not matched to a gene. From germline, CDR1 is SGHVS and CDR2 FQNEAQ. In DNA form, the CDR3 reads TGTGCCAGCAGCTTAGGGGGGGACAGGAGAACCTACGAGCAGTACTTC. It is translated as CASSLGGDRRTYEQYF.

This clonotype was counted at least ten times. The chain joins TRBV7-8 to TRBJ2-7; 10 positions agree with TRBD1. CDR3 size: 14 residues. The ends lost 3 bases at V and 6 bases at J; junction bases unmatched: 5. CDR1 SGHVS and CDR2 FQNEAQ come from the germline V gene. The CDR3 DNA reads TGTGCCAGCAGCTTCCGGGACAGGGGAATCGAGCAGTACTTC. Protein: CASSFRDRGIEQYF.

J is TRBJ1-2 and V is TRBV28; 7 bases match TRBD1. Germline V gives CDR1 MDHEN, CDR2 SYDVKM. The CDR3 is 14 amino acids. V shed 2 bases and J 4 bases; nucleotides not matched to a gene: 4. The CDR3 nucleotides are TGTGCCAGCAGTTTAATACAGGGGCCCTATGGCTACACCTTC. This translates into CASSLIQGPYGYTF.

The genes are TRBV6-6 and TRBJ1-4, with D perhaps TRBD1 (6 bases). Germline loops: CDR1 MNHNY, CDR2 SVGAGI (reference sequence). The CDR3 runs 14 residues. V lost 6 bases and J 7 bases, leaving 15 bases between the germline ends. The CDR3 protein is CASRKTGKIEKLFF. CDR3 nucleotide sequence: TGTGCCAGCAGGAAGACAGGAAAAATTGAAAAACTGTTTTTT.